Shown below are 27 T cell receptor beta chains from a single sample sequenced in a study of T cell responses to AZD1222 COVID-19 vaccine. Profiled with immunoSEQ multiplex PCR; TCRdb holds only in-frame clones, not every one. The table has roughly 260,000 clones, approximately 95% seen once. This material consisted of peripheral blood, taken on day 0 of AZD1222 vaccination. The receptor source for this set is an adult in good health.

The CDR3 nucleotides read TGTGCCAGCAGGGCCGATGGGGCGGGTTATGGCTACACCTTC. This sequence encodes CASRADGAGYGYTF. The V and J genes are TRBV2 and TRBJ1-2, with D perhaps matching TRBD1 (5 bases). The CDR3 runs 14 residues. V dropped 6 bases and J dropped 5 bases, with 16 bases sitting between them. Germline V gene lookup returns CDR1 SNHLY and CDR2 FYNNEI.

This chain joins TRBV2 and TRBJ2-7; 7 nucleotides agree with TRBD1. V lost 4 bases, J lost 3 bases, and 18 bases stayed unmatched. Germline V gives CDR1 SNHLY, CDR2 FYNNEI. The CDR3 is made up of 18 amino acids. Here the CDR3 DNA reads TGTGCCAGCAGTGCCCCCTTGGAGGTGGGACAGTCCCTCTACGAGCAGTACTTC. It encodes CASSAPLEVGQSLYEQYF.

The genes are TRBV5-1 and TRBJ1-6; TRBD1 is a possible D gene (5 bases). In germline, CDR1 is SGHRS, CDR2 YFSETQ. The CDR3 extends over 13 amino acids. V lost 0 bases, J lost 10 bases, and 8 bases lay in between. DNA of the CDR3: TGCGCCAGCAGCTTGGAGGGGACGTCACCCCTCCACTTT. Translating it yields CASSLEGTSPLHF.

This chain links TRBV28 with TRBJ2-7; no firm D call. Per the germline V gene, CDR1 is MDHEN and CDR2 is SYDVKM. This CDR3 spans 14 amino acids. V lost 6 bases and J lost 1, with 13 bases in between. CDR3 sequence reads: CASSRNPESYEQYF. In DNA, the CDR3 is TGTGCCAGCAGCCGTAACCCTGAGTCCTACGAGCAGTACTTC.

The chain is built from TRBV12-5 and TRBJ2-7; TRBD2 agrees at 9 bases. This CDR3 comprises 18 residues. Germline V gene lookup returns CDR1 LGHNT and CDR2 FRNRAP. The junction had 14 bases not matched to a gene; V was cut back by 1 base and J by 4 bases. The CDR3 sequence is CASGLGTSAGSEDYEQYF. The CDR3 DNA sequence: TGTGCTAGTGGTTTGGGGACTAGCGCCGGAAGTGAGGATTACGAGCAGTACTTC. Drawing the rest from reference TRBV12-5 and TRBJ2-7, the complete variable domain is DARVTQTPRHKVTEMGQEVTMRCQPILGHNTVFWYRQTMMQGLELLAYFRNRAPLDDSGMPKDRFSAEMPDATLATLKIQPSEPRDSAVYFCASGLGTSAGSEDYEQYFGPGTRLTVT.

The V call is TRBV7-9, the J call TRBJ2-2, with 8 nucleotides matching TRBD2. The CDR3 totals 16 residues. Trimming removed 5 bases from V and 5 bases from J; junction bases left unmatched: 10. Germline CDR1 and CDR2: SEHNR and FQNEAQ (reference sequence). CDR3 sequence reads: CASSPLGGVRTGELFF. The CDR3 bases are TGTGCCAGCAGCCCCCTCGGGGGGGTGAGGACCGGGGAGCTGTTTTTT.

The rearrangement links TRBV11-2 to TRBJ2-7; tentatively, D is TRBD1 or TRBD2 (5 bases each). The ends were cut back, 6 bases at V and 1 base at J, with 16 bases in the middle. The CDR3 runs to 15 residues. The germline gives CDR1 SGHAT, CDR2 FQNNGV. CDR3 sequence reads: CASRQLRDGSYEQYF. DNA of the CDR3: TGTGCCAGCAGACAACTCCGGGACGGGTCCTACGAGCAGTACTTC.

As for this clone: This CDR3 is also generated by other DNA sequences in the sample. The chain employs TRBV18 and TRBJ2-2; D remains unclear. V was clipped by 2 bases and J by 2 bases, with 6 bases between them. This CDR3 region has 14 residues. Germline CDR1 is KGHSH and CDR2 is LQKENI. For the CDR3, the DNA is TGTGCCAGCTCACCAGGCGGTAACACCGGGGAGCTGTTTTTT. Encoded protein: CASSPGGNTGELFF.

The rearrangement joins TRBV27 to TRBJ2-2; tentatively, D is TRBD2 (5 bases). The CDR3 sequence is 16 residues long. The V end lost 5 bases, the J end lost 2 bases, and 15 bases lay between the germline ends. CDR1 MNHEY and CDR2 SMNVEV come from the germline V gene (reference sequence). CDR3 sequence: CASSPRAAINTGELFF. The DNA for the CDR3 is TGTGCCAGCAGTCCGCGGGCAGCCATAAACACCGGGGAGCTGTTTTTT.

DNA of the CDR3: TGTGCCAGCAGCTTAGCGGGGACTAGCTCTAGCATTCAGTACTTC. Its translation is CASSLAGTSSSIQYF. V usage is TRBV7-2 and J usage is TRBJ2-4; 9 positions agree with TRBD2. Germline assignment: CDR1 SGHTA and CDR2 FQGNSA. The V and J ends lost 0 bases and 9 bases, in that order; junction bases with no gene match: 6. The CDR3 runs to 15 residues.

The CDR3 sequence: CASSQGDRAGEKLFF. In DNA form, the CDR3 reads TGCGCCAGCAGCCAGGGGGACAGGGCCGGTGAAAAACTGTTTTTT. The J gene is TRBJ1-4, the V gene TRBV4-3, with 9 bases matching TRBD1. This CDR3 has 15 residues. CDR1 is LGHNA, CDR2 YSLEER, per germline. V trimming: 3 bases; J trimming: 7 bases; junction bases outside the gene matches: 6.

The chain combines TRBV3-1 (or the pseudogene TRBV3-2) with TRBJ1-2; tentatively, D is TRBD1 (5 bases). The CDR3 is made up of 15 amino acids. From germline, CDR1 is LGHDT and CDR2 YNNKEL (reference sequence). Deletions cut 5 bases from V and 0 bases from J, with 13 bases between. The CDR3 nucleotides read TGTGCCAGCAGCTACGGACACGCAGCTAACTATGGCTACACCTTC. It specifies CASSYGHAANYGYTF.

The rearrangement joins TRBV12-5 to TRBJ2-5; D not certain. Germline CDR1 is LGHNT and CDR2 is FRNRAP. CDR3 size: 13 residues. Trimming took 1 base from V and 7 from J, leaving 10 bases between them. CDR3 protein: CASGLGAARTQYF. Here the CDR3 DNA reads TGTGCTAGTGGTTTGGGGGCGGCCAGGACCCAGTACTTC.

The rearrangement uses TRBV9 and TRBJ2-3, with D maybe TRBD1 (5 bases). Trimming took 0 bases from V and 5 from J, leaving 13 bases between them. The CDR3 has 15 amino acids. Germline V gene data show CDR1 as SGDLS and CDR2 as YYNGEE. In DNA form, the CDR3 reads TGTGCCAGCAGCGTAGAAGGGGCCACTGGAGATACGCAGTATTTT. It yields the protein CASSVEGATGDTQYF.

The CDR3 spells CASSPQGADEQYF. The CDR3 coding sequence is TGTGCCAGCAGCCCTCAGGGGGCTGACGAGCAGTACTTC. The chain has TRBV7-3 and TRBJ2-7; 8 nucleotides agree with TRBD1. The CDR3 runs to 13 residues. Germline trimming cut 5 bases from V and 5 bases from J; bases unmatched to any gene: 5. Germline V gene lookup returns CDR1 SGHTA and CDR2 FQGTGA.

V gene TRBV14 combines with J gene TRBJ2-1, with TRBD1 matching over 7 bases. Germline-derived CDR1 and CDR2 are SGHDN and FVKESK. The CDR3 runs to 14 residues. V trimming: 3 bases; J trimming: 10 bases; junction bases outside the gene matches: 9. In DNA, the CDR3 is TGTGCCAGCAGCCATAAACAGGGGTATCAAGAGCAGTTCTTC. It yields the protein CASSHKQGYQEQFF.

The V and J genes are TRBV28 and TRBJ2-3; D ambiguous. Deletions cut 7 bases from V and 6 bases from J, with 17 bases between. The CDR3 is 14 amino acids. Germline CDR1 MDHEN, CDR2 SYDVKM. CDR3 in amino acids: CASTSPDLRDTQYF. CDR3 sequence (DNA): TGTGCCAGCACCTCTCCTGACCTCCGGGATACGCAGTATTTT.

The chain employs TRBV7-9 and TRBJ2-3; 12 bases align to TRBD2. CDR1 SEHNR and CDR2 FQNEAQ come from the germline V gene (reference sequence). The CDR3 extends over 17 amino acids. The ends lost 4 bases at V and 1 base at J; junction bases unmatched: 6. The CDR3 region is CASSSPRLAGGTDTQYF. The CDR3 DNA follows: TGTGCCAGCAGCTCACCTCGACTAGCGGGAGGCACAGATACGCAGTATTTT.

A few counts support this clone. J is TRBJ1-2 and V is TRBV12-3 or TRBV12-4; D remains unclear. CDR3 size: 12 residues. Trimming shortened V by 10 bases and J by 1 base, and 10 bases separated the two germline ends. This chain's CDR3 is CATWGGNYGYTF. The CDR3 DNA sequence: TGTGCCACCTGGGGAGGTAACTATGGCTACACCTTC.

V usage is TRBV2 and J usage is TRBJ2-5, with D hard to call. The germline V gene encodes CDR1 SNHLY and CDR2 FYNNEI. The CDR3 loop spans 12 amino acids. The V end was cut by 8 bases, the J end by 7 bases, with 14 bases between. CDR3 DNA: TGTGCCAGCCAAACAGAGGCGCGGACCCAGTACTTC. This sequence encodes CASQTEARTQYF.

CDR3 in DNA: TGTGCCAGCAGTTTAGGGGCCACCTCTGGAAACACCATATATTTT. Translated, it gives CASSLGATSGNTIYF. The rearrangement links TRBV27 to TRBJ1-3; D may be TRBD1 (5 bases). The CDR3 has 15 residues. V was clipped by 2 bases and J by 0 bases, with 8 bases between them. From germline, CDR1 is MNHEY and CDR2 SMNVEV (reference sequence).

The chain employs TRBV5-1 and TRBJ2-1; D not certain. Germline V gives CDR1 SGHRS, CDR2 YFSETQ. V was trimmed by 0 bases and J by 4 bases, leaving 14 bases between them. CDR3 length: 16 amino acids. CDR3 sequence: CASSLGSTLPYNEQFF. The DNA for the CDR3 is TGCGCCAGCAGCTTGGGTAGTACCCTTCCTTACAATGAGCAGTTCTTC.

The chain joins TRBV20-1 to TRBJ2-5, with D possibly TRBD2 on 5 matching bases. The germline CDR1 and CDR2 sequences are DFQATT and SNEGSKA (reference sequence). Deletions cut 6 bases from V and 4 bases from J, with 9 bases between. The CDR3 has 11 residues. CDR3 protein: CSALRGETQYF. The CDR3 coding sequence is TGCAGTGCCCTTCGGGGAGAGACCCAGTACTTC.

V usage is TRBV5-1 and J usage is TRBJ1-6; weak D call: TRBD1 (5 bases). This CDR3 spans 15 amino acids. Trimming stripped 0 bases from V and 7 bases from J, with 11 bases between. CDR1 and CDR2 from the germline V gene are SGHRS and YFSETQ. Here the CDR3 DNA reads TGCGCCAGCAGCTTGGACGGACAAGGGAATTCACCCCTCCACTTT. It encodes CASSLDGQGNSPLHF.

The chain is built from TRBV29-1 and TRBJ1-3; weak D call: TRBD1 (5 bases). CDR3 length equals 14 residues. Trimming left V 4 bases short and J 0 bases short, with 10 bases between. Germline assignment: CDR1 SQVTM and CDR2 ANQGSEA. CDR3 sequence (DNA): TGCAGCGTTGTTTGGGGGTTCTCTGGAAACACCATATATTTT. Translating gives CSVVWGFSGNTIYF.

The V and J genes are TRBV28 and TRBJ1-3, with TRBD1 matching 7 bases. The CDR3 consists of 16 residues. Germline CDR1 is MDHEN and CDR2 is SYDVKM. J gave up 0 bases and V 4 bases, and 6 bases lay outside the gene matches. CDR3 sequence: CASSSRQGRSGNTIYF. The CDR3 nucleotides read TGTGCCAGCAGTTCCCGACAGGGACGCTCTGGAAACACCATATATTTT. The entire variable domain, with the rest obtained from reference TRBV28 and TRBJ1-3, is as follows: DVKVTQSSRYLVKRTGEKVFLECVQDMDHENMFWYRQDPGLGLRLIYFSYDVKMKEKGDIPEGYSVSREKKERFSLILESASTNQTSMYLCASSSRQGRSGNTIYFGEGSWLTVV.

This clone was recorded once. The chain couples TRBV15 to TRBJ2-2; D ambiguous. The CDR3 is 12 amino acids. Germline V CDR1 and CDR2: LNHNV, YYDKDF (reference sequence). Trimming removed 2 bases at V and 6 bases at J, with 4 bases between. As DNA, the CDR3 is TGTGCCACCAGCAGAAATTCCGGGGAGCTGTTTTTT. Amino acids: CATSRNSGELFF. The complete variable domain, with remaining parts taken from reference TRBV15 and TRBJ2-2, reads DAMVIQNPRYQVTQFGKPVTLSCSQTLNHNVMYWYQQKSSQAPKLLFHYYDKDFNNEADTPDNFQSRRPNTSFCFLDIRSPGLGDTAMYLCATSRNSGELFFGEGSRLTVL.